The rows below give T cell receptor beta chains drawn from one sample of a study of metastatic and nonmetastatic thyroid tumors. MiXCR was used by TCRdb to re-call the PCR reads. The table records fewer than 15,000 clones, 20% to 30% of them present only once. The sequenced material came from tumor tissue. Source of these receptors: a female donor with papillary thyroid cancer or a benign thyroid nodule (not recorded which). Some clones in this sample may be carry-over from other donors' samples. Each CDR3 is given with its conserved first and last residue.

>TRBV27|TRBJ1-1
CASSLSGRGTEAFF
>TRBV28|TRBJ2-7
CASSPVTLPPYEQYF
>TRBV7-8|TRBJ2-7
CASSLVDRGYEQYF
>TRBV28|TRBJ2-7
CASSFLLDGLTYEQYF
>TRBV4-2|TRBJ1-4
CASSQAAGTNEKLFF
>TRBV20-1|TRBJ2-3
CSGLRLHGYTDTQYF
>TRBV19|TRBJ1-4
CASSNDASPNEKLFF
>TRBV19|TRBJ1-5
CASSMVGGAGNQPQHF
>TRBV19|TRBJ2-2
CASSLPDRGTGELFF
>TRBV30|TRBJ2-1
CAWSLGQVTYNEQFF
>TRBV20-1|TRBJ2-3
CSARDKGATDTQYF
>TRBV5-1|TRBJ1-5
CASSLSTGSNQPQHF
>TRBV6-1|TRBJ2-7
CASSFRGPLGYEQYF
>TRBV5-6|TRBJ2-7
CASSLGEGGLNYEQYF
>TRBV7-2|TRBJ2-1
CASSLAKANEQFF
>TRBV4-1|TRBJ2-7
CASSQEGQGAEQYF
>TRBV28|TRBJ1-1
CASSSGGARGNTEAFF
>TRBV11-2|TRBJ2-1
CASSLGGGVGNEQFF
>TRBV6-1|TRBJ1-3
CASSSLDRLTIYF
>TRBV30|TRBJ2-7
CAWKTDRRSYEQYF
>TRBV5-1|TRBJ2-7
CASSFTGGSYEQYF
>TRBV30|TRBJ1-1
CACLRQGITEAFF
>TRBV5-1|TRBJ2-1
CSGSRGTSGRTNEQFF
>TRBV3-1|TRBJ1-1
CASSRTGGGAEAFF
>TRBV6-1|TRBJ1-2
CASSEMGASSGYTF
>TRBV5-6|TRBJ2-3
CASSLAAGISRTQYF
>TRBV28|TRBJ1-6
CASGMTLHF
>TRBV19|TRBJ2-2
CASSPLAGVNTGELFF
>TRBV24-1|TRBJ2-5
CATSDLSRDSGTQYF
>TRBV20-1|TRBJ1-4
CSAKDSPRGGELFF
>TRBV6-2/TRBV6-3|TRBJ2-6
CASSYGRCRLGSGANVLTF
>TRBV28|TRBJ1-5
CASRGREGNNQPQHF